Each of the 2 T cell receptor beta chains below was sequenced from the same sample in a study of blood T cell repertoires in COVID-19 (dated by TCRdb to between 2020 and 2021). Receptors were amplified or captured by the immunoSEQ multiplex PCR assay. TCRdb obtained this table from immuneACCESS and retained in-frame rearrangements with V and J assigned. These tables miss some clones; where compared with another copy, unresolved V genes account for less than half of the shortfall, and the remainder is unexplained. The sample table holds 150,000 to 160,000 clones, of which under 95% were seen once. The ten largest clones add up to 0.55% of the sample. Sequencing was carried out using peripheral blood. These receptors originate from a man between 50 and 59 years old with acute or convalescent COVID-19.

The rearrangement uses TRBV27 and TRBJ2-6, with D hard to call. The ends were cut back, 3 bases at V and 3 bases at J, with 6 bases in the middle. This CDR3 is 14 amino acids long. Germline V CDR1 and CDR2: MNHEY, SMNVEV (reference sequence). The CDR3 protein is CASSFSGGANVLTF. The CDR3, as DNA: TGTGCCAGCAGTTTCAGTGGTGGGGCCAACGTCCTGACTTTC.

This rearrangement joins TRBV16 to TRBJ2-2; 7 bases are a match to TRBD1. The CDR3 has 16 residues. V gave up 0 bases and J gave up 5 bases; unmatched junction bases: 6. From germline, CDR1 is KGHSY and CDR2 FQNENV. In DNA, the CDR3 is TGTGCCAGCAGCCAATCGCACGGGACAGAGACCGGGGAGCTGTTTTTT. Translating gives CASSQSHGTETGELFF.